What follows describes a single T cell receptor (beta chain). The antigen is unknown. Uncontrolled infection, other autoimmune disease, pregnancy or lactation barred patients from enrollment. For the diagnoses, clinical symptoms, serum thyroxine and TRAb, thyroid ultrasound and orbital computed tomography were used. These data belong to a study of T cells in Graves' hyperthyroidism and ophthalmopathy. Amplified regions were TCR beta CDR3 sequences from RNA transcripts. RT-PCR in the first round (using the HTBI primer set) targeted the TCR CDR3. TCRdb independently ran MiXCR on the multiplex PCR reads; one entry per CDR3 protein. The sample shows almost 600,000 distinct CDR3 sequences, 46% of them seen only once. The study, taken as a whole, reports: The model made its ophthalmopathy prediction, and onset followed a median about 5.9 months later. Appearing also in blood were most of the thyroid clonotypes expanded above 0.001.

The CDR3 spans 17 residues. The germline V gene encodes CDR1 LNHNV and CDR2 YYDKDF (reference sequence). V trimming: 3 bases; J trimming: 0 bases; junction bases outside the gene matches: 6. The sample comprised peripheral blood or thyroid tissue (not recorded which). The receptor was derived from a woman younger than 35 with Graves' hyperthyroidism. The chain has TRBV15 and TRBJ2-7, with TRBD2 matching 12 bases. The CDR3 nucleotides read TGTGCCACCAGCAGCCAGGGACTAGCGGGCCTCTCCTACGAGCAGTACTTC. Translating it yields CATSSQGLAGLSYEQYF.